The T cell receptor (beta chain) under discussion was sequenced for a study of T cells in Graves' hyperthyroidism and ophthalmopathy. Stable disease denoted Graves' hyperthyroidism without ophthalmopathy progression within 18 months. The PBMCs were taken from approximately 9 ml of fresh peripheral blood. V gave up 6 bases and J gave up 6 bases; unmatched junction bases: 11. The CDR3 consists of 15 residues. RNA transcripts served as the template for amplifying TCR beta CDR3 regions. In the first-round RT-PCR of the TCR CDR3, the HTBI primer set was used. One entry per CDR3 protein results from TCRdb running MiXCR on the multiplex PCR reads. Altogether hundreds of thousands of distinct CDR3 sequences are present, approximately 14% being singletons, with the ten largest covering 11% to 15%. Overall study findings and caveats: The model predicted ophthalmopathy a median roughly six months before onset.

This clonotype was counted at least ten times. Its antigen is undetermined. Sequencing was performed on blood. V is TRBV12-3 or TRBV12-4 and J is TRBJ2-7; 10 bases fit TRBD2. The clonotype originates from a woman in her thirties or forties with Graves' hyperthyroidism. The CDR3 loop reads CASRLLPSGSSEQYF. CDR3 sequence (DNA): TGTGCCAGCAGGTTACTTCCTAGCGGGAGTTCCGAGCAGTACTTC.